This T cell receptor (beta chain) was captured in a study of T-cell reconstitution after alpha-beta-depleted transplantation in children (dated by TCRdb to about 2016). In the study overall: Using TCR repertoire profiling, the study quantitatively followed how T-cell immune reconstitution unfolded in children after TCRalphabeta/CD19-depleted allogeneic hematopoietic cell transplantation.

From the cysteine up to the phenylalanine, the CDR3 has a length of 14 residues. The kept DNA is CDR3 alone, 42 bases in frame from the first base. The V end gives up 3 bases and the J end 8 bases, leaving 6 bases in the junction not matched to a gene. CDR1 and CDR2 were assigned from the germline V gene as MDHEN and SYDVKM. In its sample, this clonotype was seen a few times. What antigen it recognizes has not been identified. No quality values exist for individual bases; no much larger clone is one base distant. Library construction relied on PCR. The run used an Illumina HiSeq 2500. TCR libraries were prepared with molecular barcoding, using unique molecular identifiers to normalize TCRbeta repertoire quantification. The public reads were run again by TCRdb, first through fastp at Q25 and then through MiXCR, and only productive beta chains were kept. Each entry is one CDR3 protein sequence, shown with its most common DNA and genes. The sample contains about 400,000 distinct CDR3 sequences, 20% of them found a single time. The top ten clones comprise about 3.8% of the sample.

The origin of this receptor is a human donor who donated a stem cell graft to a child with acute myeloid leukemia. The chain was built from TRBV28 and TRBJ2-1; 8 middle bases align to TRBD2. This sample comprised PBMCs from the stem cell graft donor, obtained from the stem cell graft. The CDR3 region reads CASSLSRGGDEQFF. The bases read TGTGCCAGCAGTTTGTCTCGGGGGGGCGATGAGCAGTTCTTC. Reference TRBV28 and TRBJ2-1 genes cover what lies past the CDR3, so the full variable domain is DVKVTQSSRYLVKRTGEKVFLECVQDMDHENMFWYRQDPGLGLRLIYFSYDVKMKEKGDIPEGYSVSREKKERFSLILESASTNQTSMYLCASSLSRGGDEQFFGPGTRLTVL.